This T cell receptor (beta chain) was obtained from a study of T cells in women clearing cervical HPV infection. Study-wide context: Controls gave blood once infection was undetectable; cases at lesion identification.

Regarding the study as a whole: Repertoire richness, not evenness, was significantly elevated in CIN3+ cases versus controls.

On this clone: Antigen: not known. The read halts 3 residues ahead of the CDR3 end, with the missing end drawn from the germline J gene.

Germline values: CDR1 MDHEN, CDR2 SYDVKM. V gave up 7 bases and J gave up 3 bases; unmatched junction bases: 11. The CDR3 is 15 residues long. Method: immunoSEQ multiplex PCR; TCRdb's copy keeps in-frame clones and lacks some. The sample shows around 15,000 clones, and roughly 10% sits with its ten largest clones. This sequence originates from a woman between 18 and 70 years old with a cervical HPV16 infection that either progressed to CIN3+ or cleared (not recorded which). V and J are TRBV28 and TRBJ1-2; 7 bases fit TRBD1. Input material: blood buffy coat. The CDR3: CASNPGQVWHYGYTF. The CDR3 DNA, read in part, is TGTGCCAGCAACCCTGGACAGGTATGGCACTATGGC.